The clone carrying this T cell receptor (beta chain) was observed at least ten times. What it binds is unknown. These data belong to a study of breast tumors, draining lymph nodes, adjacent tissues. Regarding the study as a whole: Findings are consistent with lymph node origin and intratumoral expansion of most tumor T cells.

One entry per CDR3 protein, called by TCRdb with MiXCR from the multiplex PCR reads. The sample carries about 25,000 distinct CDR3 sequences, roughly a quarter recorded once. V shed 0 bases, J shed 5 bases, and the junction held 7 bases outside the gene matches. Looked up from germline, CDR1 is SEHNR and CDR2 is FQNEAQ (reference sequence). The CDR3 sequence is 15 residues long. Sequenced material: breast tumor tissue. The sequence was obtained from a female donor with breast cancer. Some clones in this sample may be carry-over from other donors' samples. The V and J genes are TRBV7-9 and TRBJ2-7; 7 bases line up with TRBD1. The CDR3 coding sequence is TGTGCCAGCAGCTTAGCCTCGACAGGGAAGGACGAGCAGTACTTC. This translates into CASSLASTGKDEQYF.